These 28 T cell receptor beta chains were sequenced from one sample in a study of beta chain features in type 1 diabetes. Every isolated RNA sample was fully reverse transcribed, so sequencing captured expressed TCRB transcripts. Assay: immunoSEQ multiplex PCR; the TCRdb copy retains only in-frame clones and omits some. In the table there are under 900,000 clones, under 20% of which are singletons. The specimen was naive CD4+ T cells from blood. Receptors were obtained from a woman aged 18-29 years in good health.

This clone has a handful of counts. The chain employs TRBV7-8 and TRBJ2-1; D gene ambiguous. CDR3 length: 14 residues. Germline loops: CDR1 SGHVS, CDR2 FQNEAQ. Trimming removed 3 bases at V and 4 bases at J, with 10 bases between. The CDR3 bases are TGTGCCAGCAGCTTCGCTAGTTCTTACAATGAGCAGTTCTTC. Its translation: CASSFASSYNEQFF.

The chain recombines TRBV5-1 with TRBJ2-3; 10 nucleotides align to TRBD1. Germline CDR1 and CDR2: SGHRS and YFSETQ. The CDR3 extends over 17 amino acids. Germline trimming cut 0 bases from V and 3 bases from J; bases unmatched to any gene: 7. CDR3 loop: CASSLGGTGVWTDTQYF. CDR3 DNA: TGCGCCAGCAGCTTGGGCGGGACAGGGGTTTGGACAGATACGCAGTATTTT.

This clone was counted a few times. The chain is built from TRBV2 and TRBJ2-1; D is uncertain. Germline V lookup: CDR1 SNHLY, CDR2 FYNNEI. There are 12 residues in the CDR3. Trimming stripped 2 bases from V and 15 bases from J, with 14 bases between. CDR3: CASSEIPNRRFF. CDR3 DNA sequence: TGTGCCAGCAGTGAAATTCCCAATCGCCGGTTCTTC.

Regarding this clone: The same CDR3 can be traced to other DNA sequences in this sample. The chain links TRBV27 to TRBJ2-5; 7 bases match TRBD1. V trimming: 5 bases; J trimming: 4 bases; junction bases outside the gene matches: 4. Per germline, CDR1 MNHEY and CDR2 SMNVEV (reference sequence). The CDR3 loop spans 13 amino acids. CDR3 in DNA: TGTGCCAGCAGTAAAAACAGGGGAGAGACCCAGTACTTC. Protein product: CASSKNRGETQYF.

This chain joins TRBV7-2 and TRBJ2-3, with a tentative D call TRBD2 (6 bases). The germline V and J ends were trimmed by 5 bases and 1 base, with 13 bases remaining between them. This CDR3 spans 15 amino acids. The germline V gene encodes CDR1 SGHTA and CDR2 FQGNSA. The CDR3 nucleotides read TGTGCCAGCAGCGCACTAGCTCGTCGCACAGATACGCAGTATTTT. This gives the protein CASSALARRTDTQYF.

The chain joins TRBV5-1 to TRBJ2-2; D perhaps matches TRBD1 (6 bases). The CDR3 consists of 17 residues. CDR1 and CDR2 from the germline V gene are SGHRS and YFSETQ. V was pared by 3 bases and J by 0 bases, with 15 bases between. Here the CDR3 DNA reads TGCGCCAGCAGCTCGAACCCGGACAGCGCGAACACCGGGGAGCTGTTTTTT. Its protein is CASSSNPDSANTGELFF.

This clone has just a few counts. This sequence joins TRBV5-4 and TRBJ2-5; D is possibly TRBD2 (5 bases). The germline CDR1 and CDR2 sequences are SGHNT and YYREEE (reference sequence). The V end was cut by 0 bases, the J end by 2 bases, with 11 bases between. The CDR3 extends over 15 amino acids. This CDR3 is CASSLGVGVQETQYF. The CDR3, as DNA: TGTGCCAGCAGCTTGGGAGTCGGGGTACAAGAGACCCAGTACTTC.

This clone turned up a few times. The sample contains more than one DNA sequence encoding this CDR3. This chain links TRBV28 with TRBJ2-7, with TRBD1 matching 8 bases. Germline V gene sequence: CDR1 MDHEN, CDR2 SYDVKM. V gave up 2 bases and J gave up 0 bases; unmatched junction bases: 0. The CDR3 spans 14 residues. CDR3 coding DNA: TGTGCCAGCAGTTTAGGACAGGGCTCCTACGAGCAGTACTTC. Protein: CASSLGQGSYEQYF.

Only a few counts were recorded for this clone. V usage is TRBV13 and J usage is TRBJ1-2; tentative D call: TRBD1 (5 bases). The CDR3 has 13 residues. CDR1 and CDR2 (germline): PRHDT, FYEKMQ (reference sequence). The V end lost 3 bases, the J end lost 4 bases, and 9 bases lay between the germline ends. CDR3 DNA sequence: TGTGCCAGCAGCTTGGGGCGAGGCTATGGCTACACCTTC. This translates into CASSLGRGYGYTF. Using reference TRBV13 and TRBJ1-2 for the parts outside the CDR3, the full variable domain is AAGVIQSPRHLIKEKRETATLKCYPIPRHDTVYWYQQGPGQDPQFLISFYEKMQSDKGSIPDRFSAQQFSDYHSELNMSSLELGDSALYFCASSLGRGYGYTFGSGTRLTVV.

This clone was counted between two and nine times. Here the CDR3 DNA reads TGTGCCACCAGCAGAGGTCTAATAAACACCATATATTTT. Its translation is CATSRGLINTIYF. The J gene is TRBJ1-3, the V gene TRBV15, with D unresolved. Trimming took off 1 base at V and 6 bases at J, with 7 bases between the two ends. Germline V gene lookup returns CDR1 LNHNV and CDR2 YYDKDF (reference sequence). CDR3 length: 13 amino acids. The full variable domain, rest sourced from reference TRBV15 and TRBJ1-3, is DAMVIQNPRYQVTQFGKPVTLSCSQTLNHNVMYWYQQKSSQAPKLLFHYYDKDFNNEADTPDNFQSRRPNTSFCFLDIRSPGLGDTAMYLCATSRGLINTIYFGEGSWLTVV.

This clone was recorded a few times. The chain links TRBV7-2 to TRBJ1-1; a weak D match, TRBD1 (6 bases). V was clipped by 3 bases and J by 4 bases, with 15 bases between them. The CDR3 is 15 amino acids. CDR1 SGHTA and CDR2 FQGNSA come from the germline V gene. The CDR3 DNA follows: TGTGCCAGCAGCTTTCCTACCGGGGGGCCCACTGAAGCTTTCTTT. Its translation: CASSFPTGGPTEAFF. The full variable domain, with the rest looked up from reference TRBV7-2 and TRBJ1-1, is GAGVSQSPSNKVTEKGKDVELRCDPISGHTALYWYRQSLGQGLEFLIYFQGNSAPDKSGLPSDRFSAERTGGSVSTLTIQRTQQEDSAVYLCASSFPTGGPTEAFFGQGTRLTVV.

As regards this clone: This sample includes further DNA sequences coding for the same CDR3. CDR3 nucleotide sequence: TGTGCCAGTAGTGGGGCTTACGAGCAGTACTTC. The encoded protein is CASSGAYEQYF. V usage is TRBV19 and J usage is TRBJ2-7, with a weak D call TRBD1 (5 bases). The CDR3 extends over 11 amino acids. Germline V CDR1 and CDR2: LNHDA, SQIVND (reference sequence). Trimming left V 5 bases short and J 4 bases short, with 6 bases between.

The chain carries TRBV18 and TRBJ1-1, with D perhaps TRBD1 (6 bases). V lost 3 bases, J lost 0 bases, and 11 bases lay in between. This CDR3 comprises 15 residues. Germline V gene lookup returns CDR1 KGHSH and CDR2 LQKENI. The CDR3 loop is CASSPNGGLNTEAFF. The CDR3 nucleotides are TGTGCCAGCTCACCCAATGGGGGCTTGAACACTGAAGCTTTCTTT.

This clone showed up just a few times. The V and J genes are TRBV11-2 and TRBJ2-1, with 14 nucleotides matching TRBD2. J lost 6 bases, V lost 5 bases, and 6 bases had no gene match. CDR3 length: 16 amino acids. The germline CDR1 and CDR2 sequences are SGHAT and FQNNGV. DNA of the CDR3: TGTGCCAGCAGCCAGGGGACTAGCGGGAGTCCCAATGAGCAGTTCTTC. This translates into CASSQGTSGSPNEQFF.

The J gene is TRBJ2-4, the V gene TRBV19; D is undetermined. CDR3 size: 18 residues. Per germline, CDR1 LNHDA and CDR2 SQIVND (reference sequence). V was clipped by 5 bases and J by 0 bases, with 20 bases between them. Here the CDR3 DNA reads TGTGCCAGTAGTTCCCGGGTCCAAAGCTTACTAGCCAAAAACATTCAGTACTTC. Its translation is CASSSRVQSLLAKNIQYF.

This chain joins TRBV4-2 and TRBJ2-7; D unresolved. Germline CDR1 LGHNA, CDR2 YNFKEQ. The CDR3 extends over 14 amino acids. The V gene lost 2 bases and the J gene lost 5 bases, with 13 bases spanning the gap. Here the CDR3 reads CASSQQHGVDEQYF. The CDR3 bases are TGTGCCAGCAGCCAACAACACGGAGTAGACGAGCAGTACTTC.

The gene calls are TRBV7-2 and TRBJ2-7, with D tentatively TRBD2 (6 bases). CDR1 SGHTA and CDR2 FQGNSA come from the germline V gene. The CDR3 sequence is 14 residues long. Trimming pared 5 bases from V and 0 bases from J, leaving 11 bases between. The CDR3 nucleotides read TGTGCCAGCAGCCGGACTAAACTCTCCTACGAGCAGTACTTC. It yields the protein CASSRTKLSYEQYF.

The rearrangement joins TRBV28 to TRBJ1-1, with 9 bases lining up with TRBD1. CDR3 length equals 14 residues. CDR1 is MDHEN and CDR2 is SYDVKM in the germline V gene. The J segment lost 5 bases and the V segment lost 8 bases, leaving 9 bases of the junction unmatched. The CDR3 protein is CASLPGQGWTEAFF. The CDR3 DNA is TGTGCCAGCCTCCCGGGACAGGGATGGACTGAAGCTTTCTTT.

V usage is TRBV18 and J usage is TRBJ2-7; 9 bases agree with TRBD1. V was pared by 4 bases and J by 4 bases, with 8 bases of the junction left unmatched. Germline assignment: CDR1 KGHSH and CDR2 LQKENI. This CDR3 spans 15 amino acids. CDR3 nucleotide sequence: TGTGCCAGCTCACAGCCAGGGACAGGGCATTACGAGCAGTACTTC. Translated: CASSQPGTGHYEQYF.

This rearrangement joins TRBV5-6 to TRBJ1-2; D perhaps matches TRBD1 (5 bases). CDR1 and CDR2 (germline): SGHDT, YYEEEE. Trimming left V 6 bases short and J 4 bases short, with 10 bases between. The length of the CDR3 is 12 residues. The CDR3 DNA reads as TGTGCCAGCACCCGGGACGGCTATGGCTACACCTTC. The encoded protein is CASTRDGYGYTF.

In this sample, this clone turned up a few times. The rearrangement uses TRBV7-2 and TRBJ1-4; tentative D call: TRBD1 (5 bases). Germline lookup yields CDR1 SGHTA and CDR2 FQGNSA. V was pared by 3 bases and J by 5 bases, with 10 bases between. The CDR3 sequence is 14 residues long. For the CDR3, the DNA is TGTGCCAGCAGCTTGGGACCGGGCAATGAAAAACTGTTTTTT. It translates to CASSLGPGNEKLFF.

In DNA, the CDR3 is TGTGCCAGCAGCTCACGGGACGCGAGCTCCTACAATGAGCAGTTCTTC. Its protein is CASSSRDASSYNEQFF. The chain is built from TRBV11-1 and TRBJ2-1; D possibly matches TRBD1 or TRBD2 (5 bases each). The V end was cut by 4 bases, the J end by 0 bases, with 13 bases between. Germline V gene data show CDR1 as SGHAT and CDR2 as FQDESV (reference sequence). The CDR3 length is 16 residues.

This clone occurred a few times. As DNA, the CDR3 is TGTGCCAGCAGTTTGGTGGGACTAGCGGAGAACACCGGGGAGCTGTTTTTT. Amino acid sequence: CASSLVGLAENTGELFF. The rearrangement joins TRBV28 to TRBJ2-2, with TRBD2 matching over 11 bases. V shed 3 bases, J shed 1 base, and the junction held 4 bases outside the gene matches. Germline-derived CDR1 and CDR2 are MDHEN and SYDVKM. The CDR3 spans 17 residues.

This chain connects TRBV5-4 to TRBJ2-1; 9 bases fit TRBD2. Trimming cost V 4 bases and J 7 bases; bases outside gene matches: 6. This CDR3 is 14 amino acids long. The germline V gene encodes CDR1 SGHNT and CDR2 YYREEE (reference sequence). The CDR3 here is CASSRRGGLNEQFF. Here the CDR3 DNA reads TGTGCCAGCAGCCGGCGGGGGGGGCTGAATGAGCAGTTCTTC.

About this clone itself: The sample holds other DNA sequences that translate to the same CDR3. The chain joins TRBV9 to TRBJ2-2, with D unresolved. The CDR3 length is 14 residues. Germline V lookup: CDR1 SGDLS, CDR2 YYNGEE. Trimming left V 3 bases short and J 3 bases short, with 9 bases between. In DNA, the CDR3 is TGTGCCAGCAGCGCCCGGTGGGACACCGGGGAGCTGTTTTTT. Translated: CASSARWDTGELFF.

This clone was counted between two and nine times. The sample has other DNA sequences that encode this CDR3 too. The V and J genes are TRBV5-1 and TRBJ2-2, with D perhaps matching TRBD2 (6 bases). Trimming removed 0 bases at V and 4 bases at J, with 7 bases between. This CDR3 is built from 14 residues. Germline V gene sequence: CDR1 SGHRS, CDR2 YFSETQ. The CDR3 spells CASSLDGSTGELFF. DNA for the CDR3: TGCGCCAGCAGCTTGGACGGGAGCACCGGGGAGCTGTTTTTT.

There are a few counts of this clone. The gene calls are TRBV18 and TRBJ2-7, with D perhaps TRBD2 (5 bases). V was shortened by 3 bases and J by 3 bases, with 12 bases between the two germline ends. The CDR3 contains 14 residues. CDR1 and CDR2 from the germline V gene are KGHSH and LQKENI. The CDR3 sequence is CASSPEYSGYEQYF. CDR3 bases: TGTGCCAGCTCACCGGAGTACAGCGGCTACGAGCAGTACTTC.

The chain has TRBV11-2 and TRBJ2-3, with 7 nucleotides matching TRBD2. The germline gives CDR1 SGHAT, CDR2 FQNNGV. V shed 5 bases, J shed 1 base, and the junction held 6 bases outside the gene matches. This CDR3 contains 15 residues. CDR3 sequence: CASSRLAGGTDTQYF. CDR3 coding DNA: TGTGCCAGCAGCCGTCTGGCGGGAGGCACAGATACGCAGTATTTT.